The sequence of this T cell receptor (beta chain) was determined in a study of cytomegalovirus exposure and HLA in healthy donors. V lost 2 bases and J lost 2, with 9 bases in between. Looked up from germline, CDR1 is MNHEY and CDR2 is SVGAGI. The length of the CDR3 is 14 residues. The PCR used 60 Vbeta and 13 Jbeta primers. Profiling relied on immunoSEQ multiplex PCR, and the TCRdb table lists in-frame clones only, not all of them. The repertoire holds roughly 100,000 clones, with roughly 79% as singletons. This TCR derives from a middle-aged man in good health and CMV-seronegative. This chain links TRBV6-5 with TRBJ1-2; unclear D gene. The source material was PBMCs. The CDR3 sequence is CASSYDPGNYGYTF. DNA of the CDR3: TGTGCCAGCAGTTACGATCCCGGGAACTATGGCTACACCTTC.